A selection of T cell receptor beta chains follows, all from one sample in a study of blood T cell repertoires in COVID-19. Sequencing was performed with immunoSEQ multiplex PCR; in TCRdb, only in-frame clones are kept and a portion is missing. This sample has 60,000 or so clones; over 80% occur once, and the top ten carry 8.3%. Source material: peripheral blood. Receptors originate from a human donor with active COVID-19. The donor label of this sample is uncertain. Each CDR3 is given with its conserved first and last residue. The order of the fields is V gene, D gene, clone size, J gene, CDR3 protein, CDR3 DNA. A D gene is named only where the DNA matches it firmly. Some rows have no size entry. The others give once, few or many, or a class for an expanded clone.

V gene: TRBV5-6
D gene: TRBD2
clone size: .
J gene: TRBJ2-3
CDR3 protein: CASSLVLAGGSTDTQYF
CDR3 DNA: TGTGCCAGCAGCTTGGTGCTAGCGGGAGGGAGCACAGATACGCAGTATTTT

V gene: TRBV5-1
D gene: .
clone size: .
J gene: TRBJ1-6
CDR3 protein: CASSSDFQNLHF
CDR3 DNA: TGCGCCAGCAGCTCTGACTTCCAGAACCTCCACTTT

V gene: TRBV27
D gene: .
clone size: .
J gene: TRBJ2-7
CDR3 protein: CASSSRQKGIYEQYF
CDR3 DNA: TGTGCCAGCAGTTCTCGACAAAAGGGGATCTACGAGCAGTACTTC

V gene: TRBV28
D gene: TRBD1
clone size: .
J gene: TRBJ1-5
CDR3 protein: CASSFRGQSNQPQHF
CDR3 DNA: TGTGCCAGCAGTTTTCGGGGACAGAGCAATCAGCCCCAGCATTTT

V gene: TRBV24-1
D gene: TRBD1
clone size: .
J gene: TRBJ2-3
CDR3 protein: CATGQGSTDTQYF
CDR3 DNA: TGTGCCACCGGACAGGGGAGCACAGATACGCAGTATTTT

V gene: TRBV28
D gene: .
clone size: .
J gene: TRBJ1-4
CDR3 protein: CASSLWDLKIRDMGEKLFF
CDR3 DNA: TGTGCCAGCAGTTTGTGGGATCTTAAAATCCGGGACATGGGGGAAAAACTGTTTTTT

V gene: TRBV27
D gene: TRBD2
clone size: .
J gene: TRBJ2-1
CDR3 protein: CASSLTGGGNEQFF
CDR3 DNA: TGTGCCAGCAGTCTCACGGGAGGGGGAAATGAGCAGTTCTTC

V gene: TRBV4-3
D gene: TRBD1
clone size: once
J gene: TRBJ1-2
CDR3 protein: CASSQGQGVGYTF
CDR3 DNA: TGCGCCAGCAGCCAGGGACAGGGGGTTGGCTACACCTTC

V gene: TRBV4-2
D gene: .
clone size: .
J gene: TRBJ2-7
CDR3 protein: CASSQETGSTYEQYF
CDR3 DNA: TGTGCCAGCAGCCAAGAGACGGGAAGCACCTACGAGCAGTACTTC

V gene: TRBV6-2/TRBV6-3
D gene: TRBD1
clone size: .
J gene: TRBJ2-5
CDR3 protein: CASSGRDRGLETQYF
CDR3 DNA: TGTGCCAGCAGCGGTCGGGACAGGGGATTAGAGACCCAGTACTTC

V gene: TRBV19
D gene: TRBD1
clone size: .
J gene: TRBJ2-5
CDR3 protein: CASSMGTGKGLETQYF
CDR3 DNA: TGTGCCAGTAGTATGGGGACAGGGAAAGGATTGGAGACCCAGTACTTC

V gene: TRBV28
D gene: TRBD2
clone size: .
J gene: TRBJ2-5
CDR3 protein: CASSTLAGGETQYF
CDR3 DNA: TGTGCCAGCAGTACCCTAGCGGGAGGTGAGACCCAGTACTTC

V gene: TRBV28
D gene: TRBD1
clone size: .
J gene: TRBJ2-6
CDR3 protein: CASRQGASPRTF
CDR3 DNA: TGTGCCAGCAGACAGGGGGCCTCTCCCCGGACTTTC

V gene: TRBV12-5
D gene: TRBD1
clone size: .
J gene: TRBJ2-1
CDR3 protein: CASAPPSPTGVGEQFF
CDR3 DNA: TGTGCTAGTGCCCCTCCCTCTCCGACAGGGGTCGGTGAGCAGTTCTTC